The 25 T cell receptor beta chains presented below share a single source sample, sequenced in a study of blood T cell repertoires in COVID-19. Measured with immunoSEQ multiplex PCR; TCRdb has only the in-frame clones, and not every one. The repertoire holds a few hundred thousand clones, with nearly 90% as singletons. Sequenced sample: peripheral blood. These receptors originate from a woman aged 55 to 70 with COVID-19, enrolled during active disease.

The chain couples TRBV20-1 to TRBJ1-3; weak D call: TRBD1 (5 bases). V lost 6 bases and J 4 bases, leaving 7 bases between the germline ends. This CDR3 is built from 11 residues. In germline, CDR1 is DFQATT, CDR2 SNEGSKA (reference sequence). The CDR3 nucleotides are TGCAGTGCGAGACAGGGAAACACCATATATTTT. This translates into CSARQGNTIYF.

The rearrangement joins TRBV7-6 to TRBJ1-1; D is unclear. The CDR3 has 13 residues. V was trimmed by 2 bases and J by 7 bases, leaving 11 bases between them. Germline V gene lookup returns CDR1 SGHVS and CDR2 FNYEAQ. CDR3 in amino acids: CASSLRPGDEAFF. As DNA, the CDR3 is TGTGCCAGCAGCTTACGTCCCGGGGATGAAGCTTTCTTT.

The sample holds a few counts of this clone. The chain combines TRBV7-3 with TRBJ1-1; D gene ambiguous. The CDR3 spans 15 residues. From germline, CDR1 is SGHTA and CDR2 FQGTGA. Trimming removed 5 bases from V and 5 bases from J, with 18 bases in between. CDR3 coding DNA: TGTGCCAGCAGCCCCGAACCAGGCGTAGAGACTGAAGCTTTCTTT. Protein product: CASSPEPGVETEAFF.

This clone was seen only once. V is TRBV6-5 and J is TRBJ1-3; D is ambiguous. The CDR3 loop spans 15 amino acids. V shed 6 bases and J shed 2 bases, with 14 bases lying between them. The germline CDR1 and CDR2 sequences are MNHEY and SVGAGI. In DNA, the CDR3 is TGTGCCAGCAGCCGTAGCCTTCGGGCTGGAAACACCATATATTTT. This translates into CASSRSLRAGNTIYF.

The chain has TRBV3-1 (or the pseudogene TRBV3-2) and TRBJ1-4, with a possible D match to TRBD1 (6 bases). V was shortened by 3 bases and J by 6 bases, with 20 bases between the two germline ends. Germline V gene lookup returns CDR1 LGHDT and CDR2 YNNKEL (reference sequence). This CDR3 is 17 amino acids long. Written as DNA, the CDR3 is TGTGCCAGCAGCCATGGGGATCGGGACAATGAAGATGAAAAACTGTTTTTT. This codes for CASSHGDRDNEDEKLFF.

The chain carries TRBV4-1 and TRBJ1-6, with D unresolved. Trimming stripped 1 base from V and 7 bases from J, with 8 bases between. Germline CDR1 and CDR2: MGHRA and YSYEKL. The CDR3 runs to 14 residues. The CDR3: CASSQGGRNSPLHF. The CDR3 nucleotides read TGCGCCAGCAGCCAAGGAGGGAGAAATTCACCCCTCCACTTT.

Concerning this clone: Within the sample, other DNA sequences also encode this same CDR3. V and J are TRBV5-1 and TRBJ2-1; 9 bases match TRBD2. Germline CDR1 and CDR2: SGHRS and YFSETQ. The CDR3 length is 15 residues. V shed 0 bases, J shed 4 bases, and the junction held 2 bases outside the gene matches. CDR3 nucleotides: TGCGCCAGCAGCTTGGGTAGCGGGGGTTACAATGAGCAGTTCTTC. It specifies CASSLGSGGYNEQFF.

The genes are TRBV13 and TRBJ1-1; no reliable D call. Trimming removed 3 bases from V and 1 base from J, with 9 bases in between. CDR3 length: 14 residues. CDR1 is PRHDT, CDR2 FYEKMQ, per germline (reference sequence). The CDR3 DNA reads as TGTGCCAGCAGCTTTGTAGAAGAGAACACTGAAGCTTTCTTT. Residues: CASSFVEENTEAFF.

This clone has more than one count but fewer than ten. V and J are TRBV5-1 and TRBJ1-1; 11 bases agree with TRBD1. The CDR3 contains 16 residues. J gave up 3 bases and V 4 bases, and 8 bases lay outside the gene matches. CDR1 SGHRS and CDR2 YFSETQ come from the germline V gene. DNA for the CDR3: TGCGCCAGCAGCCCCAGGACAGGGGGCGCAGACACTGAAGCTTTCTTT. Its protein is CASSPRTGGADTEAFF.

The rearrangement uses TRBV19 and TRBJ1-4; possible D gene TRBD1, 6 bases. The V gene's germline CDR1 is LNHDA and CDR2 SQIVND (reference sequence). The CDR3 is 15 amino acids. V lost 4 bases and J 8 bases, leaving 17 bases between the germline ends. In nucleotides, the CDR3 is TGTGCCAGTAGTACCCTAACACACCAGGGGGAAAAACTGTTTTTT. Its translation: CASSTLTHQGEKLFF.

The chain carries TRBV28 and TRBJ1-1; 9 bases match TRBD1. The V gene end was trimmed by 3 bases and the J gene end by 7 bases; junction bases not matched to a gene: 3. The CDR3 runs 13 residues. From germline, CDR1 is MDHEN and CDR2 SYDVKM. The CDR3: CASSFPGQGEAFF. The CDR3 coding sequence is TGTGCCAGCAGTTTCCCGGGACAGGGTGAAGCTTTCTTT.

The V and J genes are TRBV9 and TRBJ2-1; tentative D call: TRBD2 (5 bases). The CDR3 spans 16 residues. The ends were cut back, 3 bases at V and 0 bases at J, with 13 bases in the middle. Germline V gives CDR1 SGDLS, CDR2 YYNGEE. The CDR3 DNA sequence: TGTGCCAGCAGCGCCGGGGTGTCGAGCTCCTACAATGAGCAGTTCTTC. It is translated as CASSAGVSSSYNEQFF.

This clone was recorded once. The rearrangement uses TRBV7-9 and TRBJ1-3; D gene ambiguous. CDR1 and CDR2 (germline): SEHNR, FQNEAQ (reference sequence). V was trimmed by 2 bases and J by 0 bases, leaving 8 bases between them. The CDR3 consists of 15 residues. For the CDR3, the DNA is TGTGCCAGCAGCTTATACGGACTCTCTGGAAACACCATATATTTT. Protein product: CASSLYGLSGNTIYF.

The gene calls are TRBV21-1 and TRBJ1-1; TRBD1 is the table's D call, not checked against the DNA. TRBV21-1 is shown as a pseudogene. This CDR3 comprises 15 residues. The CDR3 coding sequence is TGTGCCAGCAGCAATCGCGACAGGGAGAACACTGAAGCTTTCTTT. Amino acids: CASSNRDRENTEAFF.

The V and J genes are TRBV20-1 and TRBJ2-1; TRBD1 is a possible D gene (5 bases). The CDR3 contains 12 residues. V was pared by 3 bases and J by 8 bases, with 11 bases between. In germline, CDR1 is DFQATT, CDR2 SNEGSKA (reference sequence). For the CDR3, the DNA is TGCAGTGCTAGTCGCTCCAGGGATGAGCAGTTCTTC. Protein: CSASRSRDEQFF.

This chain joins TRBV5-1 and TRBJ2-2; 11 positions agree with TRBD1. CDR3 length equals 17 residues. J lost 5 bases, V lost 2 bases, and 8 bases had no gene match. CDR1 is SGHRS, CDR2 YFSETQ, per germline. CDR3 sequence reads: CASSFLPGTGGTGELFF. The CDR3 coding sequence is TGCGCCAGCAGCTTCCTACCCGGGACAGGGGGGACCGGGGAGCTGTTTTTT. The full variable domain, its missing parts supplied by reference TRBV5-1 and TRBJ2-2, is KAGVTQTPRYLIKTRGQQVTLSCSPISGHRSVSWYQQTPGQGLQFLFEYFSETQRNKGNFPGRFSGRQFSNSRSEMNVSTLELGDSALYLCASSFLPGTGGTGELFFGEGSRLTVL.

This chain links TRBV19 with TRBJ1-2; TRBD1 matches at 9 bases. Trimming at V came to 2 bases and at J to 5 bases, leaving 6 bases not matched to a gene. The CDR3 has 15 amino acids. Germline V gene sequence: CDR1 LNHDA, CDR2 SQIVND (reference sequence). The CDR3 coding sequence is TGTGCCAGTAGTATACTACCGGGACAGGGATATGGCTACACCTTC. Residues: CASSILPGQGYGYTF. Using reference TRBV19 and TRBJ1-2 for the parts outside the CDR3, the full variable domain is DGGITQSPKYLFRKEGQNVTLSCEQNLNHDAMYWYRQDPGQGLRLIYYSQIVNDFQKGDIAEGYSVSREKKESFPLTVTSAQKNPTAFYLCASSILPGQGYGYTFGSGTRLTVV.

In this sample, this clone turned up once. The V gene is TRBV7-2, the J gene TRBJ2-1; 7 bases align to TRBD2. CDR1 and CDR2 (germline): SGHTA, FQGNSA. Trimming at V came to 5 bases and at J to 4 bases, leaving 8 bases not matched to a gene. The length of the CDR3 is 15 residues. CDR3 sequence reads: CASSPRGGPYNEQFF. The CDR3 nucleotides read TGTGCCAGCAGCCCCCGGGGAGGGCCATACAATGAGCAGTTCTTC.

The table lists this clone with a count of one. The rearrangement joins TRBV7-2 to TRBJ2-5, with 13 bases that match TRBD2. Trimming cost V 1 base and J 8 bases; bases outside gene matches: 7. This CDR3 is built from 16 residues. Germline CDR1 reads SGHTA; CDR2 reads FQGNSA. CDR3 nucleotides: TGTGCCAGCAGCTTAGAGGGACTAGCGGGGCAGGGCACCCAGTACTTC. This translates into CASSLEGLAGQGTQYF.

The chain uses TRBV5-5 and TRBJ1-4, with D possibly TRBD1 on 5 matching bases. Germline loops: CDR1 SGHKS, CDR2 YYEKEE (reference sequence). The V gene lost 0 bases and the J gene lost 7 bases, with 10 bases spanning the gap. The CDR3 consists of 14 residues. CDR3 bases: TGTGCCAGCAGCTTGGGCGGGACGGCTGAAAAACTGTTTTTT. Translating gives CASSLGGTAEKLFF.

The CDR3 DNA sequence: TGTGCCAGCAGCTTCTGGAGGCAGCGGGGGGCTTCCTACGAGCAGTACTTC. Translated, it gives CASSFWRQRGASYEQYF. The chain carries TRBV13 and TRBJ2-7, with 9 bases identical to TRBD2. CDR3 size: 17 residues. V was clipped by 3 bases and J by 1 base; unmatched bases: 10. Germline V gives CDR1 PRHDT, CDR2 FYEKMQ (reference sequence).

V is TRBV7-3 and J is TRBJ1-6; D uncertain. Germline V gene sequence: CDR1 SGHTA, CDR2 FQGTGA. V was clipped by 3 bases and J by 9 bases, with 3 bases between them. There are 11 residues in the CDR3. For the CDR3, the DNA is TGTGCCAGCAGCTTTCGTTCACCCCTCCACTTT. Its translation is CASSFRSPLHF. Supplemented by reference TRBV7-3 and TRBJ1-6, the full variable domain reads GAGVSQTPSNKVTEKGKYVELRCDPISGHTALYWYRQSLGQGPEFLIYFQGTGAADDSGLPNDRFFAVRPEGSVSTLKIQRTERGDSAVYLCASSFRSPLHFGNGTRLTVT.

This chain connects TRBV9 to TRBJ2-3; the D gene is possibly TRBD2 (6 bases). This CDR3 has 14 amino acids. Germline CDR1 SGDLS, CDR2 YYNGEE. V was shortened by 3 bases and J by 6 bases, with 14 bases between the two germline ends. This chain's CDR3 is CASSDRDSSDTQYF. The CDR3 DNA reads TGTGCCAGCAGCGACCGGGACTCCTCCGATACGCAGTATTTT. The whole variable domain, remainder taken from reference TRBV9 and TRBJ2-3, is DSGVTQTPKHLITATGQRVTLRCSPRSGDLSVYWYQQSLDQGLQFLIQYYNGEERAKGNILERFSAQQFPDLHSELNLSSLELGDSALYFCASSDRDSSDTQYFGPGTRLTVL.

The rearrangement joins TRBV2 to TRBJ1-3; D gene unclear. With 5 bases removed from V and 0 bases from J, the gap between germline ends came to 14 bases. Germline CDR1 SNHLY, CDR2 FYNNEI. CDR3 length: 16 residues. CDR3 sequence: CASSYDTSISGNTIYF. The CDR3 DNA follows: TGTGCCAGCAGTTACGACACCTCCATCTCTGGAAACACCATATATTTT.

The chain uses TRBV5-1 and TRBJ1-2; no clear D. In germline, CDR1 is SGHRS, CDR2 YFSETQ. Trimming took 6 bases from V and 3 from J, leaving 12 bases between them. This CDR3 is built from 13 residues. CDR3 in DNA: TGCGCCAGCACCCCTGGCACCGACTATGGCTACACCTTC. Protein product: CASTPGTDYGYTF.